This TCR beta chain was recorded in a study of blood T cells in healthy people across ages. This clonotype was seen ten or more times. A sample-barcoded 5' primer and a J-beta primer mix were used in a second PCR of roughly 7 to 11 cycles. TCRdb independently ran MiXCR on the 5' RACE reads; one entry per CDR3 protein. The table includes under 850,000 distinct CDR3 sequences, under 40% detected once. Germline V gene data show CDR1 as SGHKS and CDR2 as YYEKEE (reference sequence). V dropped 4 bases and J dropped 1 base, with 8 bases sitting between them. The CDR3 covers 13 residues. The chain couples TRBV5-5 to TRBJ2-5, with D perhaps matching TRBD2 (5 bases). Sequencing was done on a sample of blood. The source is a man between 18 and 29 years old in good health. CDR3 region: CASSPRGQETQYF. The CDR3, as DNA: TGTGCCAGCAGCCCCCGGGGCCAAGAGACCCAGTACTTC.